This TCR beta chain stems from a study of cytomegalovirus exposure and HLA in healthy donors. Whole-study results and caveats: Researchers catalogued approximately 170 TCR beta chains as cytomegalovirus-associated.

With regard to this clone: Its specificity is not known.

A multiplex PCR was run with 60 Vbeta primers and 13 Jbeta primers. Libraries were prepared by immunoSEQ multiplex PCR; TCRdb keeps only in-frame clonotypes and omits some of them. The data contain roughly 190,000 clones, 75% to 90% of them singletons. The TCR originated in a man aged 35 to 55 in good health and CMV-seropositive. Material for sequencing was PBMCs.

In DNA, the CDR3 is TGTGCCAGCTCACCAGGGGCCTCCAGCTACGAGCAGTACTTC. Translated: CASSPGASSYEQYF. The chain carries TRBV18 and TRBJ2-7; D is possibly TRBD1 (5 bases). The germline V gene has CDR1 KGHSH and CDR2 LQKENI. This CDR3 has 14 residues. The V end was cut by 2 bases, the J end by 3 bases, with 11 bases between.